In this sample, the clone carrying this TCR beta chain turned up a few times. Its target is unknown. Time point in this sample: healthy volunteer bleed at 6 weeks. The authors extracted total RNA from unfractionated whole blood. The data derive from a study of human T cells and chemical hapten exposure. TCRdb recomputed calls from the RACE reads with MiXCR, one row per CDR3 protein. The profile shows about 77,000 distinct CDR3 sequences, approximately 8.1% of them singletons. Whole-study findings and limits: No change in TCRs above 1 in 1000 frequency was produced by DPC sensitization.

The source is a female donor in good health. Some clones in this sample may be carry-over from other donors' samples. The specimen was whole blood.

In nucleotides, the CDR3 is TGCAGTGCTAGAGATCCCCAGGGGGCCTCCTACAATGAGCAGTTCTTC. Its protein is CSARDPQGASYNEQFF. The chain carries TRBV20-1 and TRBJ2-1; 8 nucleotides align to TRBD1. V lost 0 bases, J lost 0 bases, and 4 bases stayed unmatched. Germline V gene sequence: CDR1 DFQATT, CDR2 SNEGSKA (reference sequence). The CDR3 extends over 16 amino acids.